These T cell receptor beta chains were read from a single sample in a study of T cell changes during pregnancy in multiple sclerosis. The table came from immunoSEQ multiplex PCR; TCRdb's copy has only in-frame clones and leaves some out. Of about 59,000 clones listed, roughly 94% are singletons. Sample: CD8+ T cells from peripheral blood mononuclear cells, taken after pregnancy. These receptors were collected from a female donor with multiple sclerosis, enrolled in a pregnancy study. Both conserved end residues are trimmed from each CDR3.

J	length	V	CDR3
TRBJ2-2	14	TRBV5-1	ASRGLAGEDTGELF
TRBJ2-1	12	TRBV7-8	ASSAKTLGSEQF
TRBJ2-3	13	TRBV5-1	ASSLNRGMTDTQY
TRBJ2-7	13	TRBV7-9	ASSSPGLAGYEQY
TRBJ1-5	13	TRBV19	ASIPTSGGNQPQH
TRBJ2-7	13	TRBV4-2	ASSHPGQGSIEQY
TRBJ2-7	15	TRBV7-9	ASSSRLAGGPNYEQY
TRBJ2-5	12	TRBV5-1	ASRTRTAQETQY
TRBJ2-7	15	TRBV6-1	ASSEWGLAGPAYEQY
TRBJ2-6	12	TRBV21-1	ASREGSGANVLT
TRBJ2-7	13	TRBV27	ASSLKSSGRNEQY
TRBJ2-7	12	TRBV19	ASSISGYGYEQY
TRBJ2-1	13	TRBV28	ASKLRGTLYNEQF
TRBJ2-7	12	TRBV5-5	ASSLGGARYEQY
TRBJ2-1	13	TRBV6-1	ASSELAGSYNEQF
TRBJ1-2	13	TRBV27	ASSIGMGRGYGYT
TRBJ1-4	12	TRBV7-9	ASSSGYGPEKLF
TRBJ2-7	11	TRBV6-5	ASSYTGGREQY
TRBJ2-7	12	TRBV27	ASSLIRSSYEQY
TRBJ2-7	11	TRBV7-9	ASSPQADREQY
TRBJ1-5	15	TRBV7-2	ASSLEGGRRVIGPQH
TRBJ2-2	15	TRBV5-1	ASSWIRPEDNTGELF
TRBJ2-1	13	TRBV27	ASSFPGLAVNEQF
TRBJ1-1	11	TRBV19	ASSRRENTEAF
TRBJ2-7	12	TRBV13	ASSFWSKAYEQY
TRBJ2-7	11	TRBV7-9	ASSLGGGHEQY
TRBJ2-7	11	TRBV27	ASSLGQSYEQY
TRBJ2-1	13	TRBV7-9	ASSLTGGSYNEQF
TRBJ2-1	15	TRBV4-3	ASSQDAGGVAYNEQF
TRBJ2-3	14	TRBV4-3	ASSHPTSGGPDTQY
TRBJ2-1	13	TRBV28	ASRYTGLSYNEQF
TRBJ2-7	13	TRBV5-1	ASSLGVGATYEQY
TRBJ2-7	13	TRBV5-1	APPPTSGKVCEQY
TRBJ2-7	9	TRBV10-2	ASRSSSEQY
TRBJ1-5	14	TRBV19	ASSPGTGGLSQPQH
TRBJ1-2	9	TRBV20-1	SASTNYGYT
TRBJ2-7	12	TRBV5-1	ASKMGQGFYEQY
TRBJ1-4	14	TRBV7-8	ASSIGTVATNEKLF
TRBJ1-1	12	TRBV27	ASSLSVAGYEAF
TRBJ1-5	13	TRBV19	ASSRDRGPHQPQH
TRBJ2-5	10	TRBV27	ASSLSGETQY
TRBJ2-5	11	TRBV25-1	ASSATGYGTQY
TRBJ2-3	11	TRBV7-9	ASSGRGSDTQY
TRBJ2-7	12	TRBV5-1	ASSWLAGSYEQY
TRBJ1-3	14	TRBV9	ASSVARESSGNTIY
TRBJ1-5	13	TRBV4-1	ASSQDRGSNQPQH
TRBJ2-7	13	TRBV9	ASSVVPGLVYEQY
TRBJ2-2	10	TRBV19	ASRPYKGELF
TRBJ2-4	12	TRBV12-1	ASSSADRVDIQY
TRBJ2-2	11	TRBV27	ASSFANTGELF
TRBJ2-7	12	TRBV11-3	ASRLLGGVNEQY
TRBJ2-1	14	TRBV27	ASSLEADSSYNEQF
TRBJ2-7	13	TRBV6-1	ASSLAGLPRYEQY
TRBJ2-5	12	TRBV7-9	ASSLLGLQETQY
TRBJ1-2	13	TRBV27	ASSWTGGSNYGYT
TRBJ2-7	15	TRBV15	ATSRRLAGVRSYEQY
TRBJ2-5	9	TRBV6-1	ALAGFETQY
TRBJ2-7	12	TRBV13	ASSSGGGSYEQY